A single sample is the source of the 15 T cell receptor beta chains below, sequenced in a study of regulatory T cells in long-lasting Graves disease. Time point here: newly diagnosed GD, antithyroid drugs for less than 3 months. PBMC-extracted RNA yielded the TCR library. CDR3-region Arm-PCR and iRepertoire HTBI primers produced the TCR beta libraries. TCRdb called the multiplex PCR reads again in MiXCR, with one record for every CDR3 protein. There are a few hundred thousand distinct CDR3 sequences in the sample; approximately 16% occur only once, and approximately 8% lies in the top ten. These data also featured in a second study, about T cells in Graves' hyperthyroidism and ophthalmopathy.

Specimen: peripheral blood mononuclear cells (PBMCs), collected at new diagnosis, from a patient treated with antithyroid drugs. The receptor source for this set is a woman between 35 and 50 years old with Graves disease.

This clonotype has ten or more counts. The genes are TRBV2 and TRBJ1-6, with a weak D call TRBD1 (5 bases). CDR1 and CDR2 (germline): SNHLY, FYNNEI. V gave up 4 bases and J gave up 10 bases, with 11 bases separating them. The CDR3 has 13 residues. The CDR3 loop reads CASSGGVRSPLHF. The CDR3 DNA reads TGTGCCAGCAGTGGGGGGGTACGGTCACCCCTCCACTTT.

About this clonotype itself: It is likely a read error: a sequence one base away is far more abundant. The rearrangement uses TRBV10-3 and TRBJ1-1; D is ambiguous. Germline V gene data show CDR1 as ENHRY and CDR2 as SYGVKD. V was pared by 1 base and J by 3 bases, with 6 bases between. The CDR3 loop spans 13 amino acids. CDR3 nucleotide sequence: TGTGCCATCAGTGAGTGGGAGGACACTGAAGCTTTCTTT. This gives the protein CAISEWEDTEAFF.

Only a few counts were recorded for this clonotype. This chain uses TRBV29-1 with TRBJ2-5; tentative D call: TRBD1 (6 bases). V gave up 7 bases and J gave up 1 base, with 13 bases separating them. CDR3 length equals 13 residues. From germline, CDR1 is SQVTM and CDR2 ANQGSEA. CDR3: CSADWTAQETQYF. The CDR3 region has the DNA TGCAGCGCTGACTGGACAGCCCAAGAGACCCAGTACTTC.

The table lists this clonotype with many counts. CDR3 in amino acids: CASSFNSGGTSTDTQYF. CDR3 DNA: TGTGCCAGCAGCTTTAATTCAGGCGGGACTAGCACAGATACGCAGTATTTT. This sequence joins TRBV11-2 and TRBJ2-3; weak D call: TRBD2 (6 bases). With 3 bases removed from V and 0 bases from J, the gap between germline ends came to 16 bases. The germline gives CDR1 SGHAT, CDR2 FQNNGV. This CDR3 region has 17 residues.

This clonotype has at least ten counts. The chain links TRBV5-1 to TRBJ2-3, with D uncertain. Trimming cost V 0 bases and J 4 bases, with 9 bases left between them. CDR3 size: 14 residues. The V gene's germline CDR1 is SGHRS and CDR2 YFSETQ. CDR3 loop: CASSLVPIPDTQYF. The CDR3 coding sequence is TGCGCCAGCAGCTTGGTTCCGATCCCAGATACGCAGTATTTT.

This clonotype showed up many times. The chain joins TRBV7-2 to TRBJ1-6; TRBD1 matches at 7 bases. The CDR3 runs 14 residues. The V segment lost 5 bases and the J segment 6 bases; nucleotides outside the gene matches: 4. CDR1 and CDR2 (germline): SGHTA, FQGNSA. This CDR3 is CASSKGQTNSPLHF. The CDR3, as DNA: TGTGCCAGCAGCAAGGGACAGACTAATTCACCCCTCCACTTT.

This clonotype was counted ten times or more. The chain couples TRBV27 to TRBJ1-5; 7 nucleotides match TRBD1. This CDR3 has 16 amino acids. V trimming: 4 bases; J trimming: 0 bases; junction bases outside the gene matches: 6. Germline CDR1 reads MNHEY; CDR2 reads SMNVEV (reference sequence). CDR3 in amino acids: CASSSTRGYSNQPQHF. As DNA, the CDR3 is TGTGCCAGCAGTTCAACCAGGGGGTATAGCAATCAGCCCCAGCATTTT.

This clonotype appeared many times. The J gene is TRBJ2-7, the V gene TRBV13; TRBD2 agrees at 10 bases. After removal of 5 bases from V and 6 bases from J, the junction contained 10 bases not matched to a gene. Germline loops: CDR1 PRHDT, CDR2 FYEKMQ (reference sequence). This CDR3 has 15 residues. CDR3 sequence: CASSKKAGGPFEQYF. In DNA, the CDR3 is TGTGCCAGCAGCAAAAAAGCGGGAGGGCCCTTCGAGCAGTACTTC. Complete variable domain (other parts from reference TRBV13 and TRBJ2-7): AAGVIQSPRHLIKEKRETATLKCYPIPRHDTVYWYQQGPGQDPQFLISFYEKMQSDKGSIPDRFSAQQFSDYHSELNMSSLELGDSALYFCASSKKAGGPFEQYFGPGTRLTVT.

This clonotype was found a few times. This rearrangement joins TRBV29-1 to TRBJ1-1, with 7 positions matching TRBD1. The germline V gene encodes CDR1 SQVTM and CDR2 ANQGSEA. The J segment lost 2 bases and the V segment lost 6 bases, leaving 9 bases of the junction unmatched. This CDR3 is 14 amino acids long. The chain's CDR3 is CSVYPRDSNTEAFF. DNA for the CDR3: TGCAGCGTCTACCCCCGGGACAGTAACACTGAAGCTTTCTTT. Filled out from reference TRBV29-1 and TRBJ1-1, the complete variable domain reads SAVISQKPSRDICQRGTSLTIQCQVDSQVTMMFWYRQQPGQSLTLIATANQGSEATYESGFVIDKFPISRPNLTFSTLTVSNMSPEDSSIYLCSVYPRDSNTEAFFGQGTRLTVV.

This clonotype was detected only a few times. The chain's CDR3 is CAWSTGGYSGNTIYF. The CDR3 DNA is TGTGCCTGGTCGACAGGGGGCTACTCTGGAAACACCATATATTTT. The chain is built from TRBV30 and TRBJ1-3, with TRBD1 matching 10 bases. Germline V gives CDR1 GTSNPN, CDR2 SVGIG (reference sequence). V was clipped by 5 bases and J by 0 bases; unmatched bases: 4. The CDR3 spans 15 residues.

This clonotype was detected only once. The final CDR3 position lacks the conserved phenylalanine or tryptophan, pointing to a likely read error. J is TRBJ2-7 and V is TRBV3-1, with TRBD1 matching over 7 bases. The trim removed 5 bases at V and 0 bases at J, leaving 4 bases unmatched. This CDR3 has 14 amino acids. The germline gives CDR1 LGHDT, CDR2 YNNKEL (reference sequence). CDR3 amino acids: CASSSGTASYEQYL. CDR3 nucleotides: TGTGCCAGCAGCTCCGGGACAGCCTCCTACGAGCAGTACCTC.

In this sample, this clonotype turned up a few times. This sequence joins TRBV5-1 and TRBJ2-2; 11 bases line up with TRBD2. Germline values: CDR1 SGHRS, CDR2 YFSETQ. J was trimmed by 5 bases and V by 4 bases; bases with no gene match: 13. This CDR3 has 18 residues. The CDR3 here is CASSNSPRLAGRTGELFF. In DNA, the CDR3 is TGCGCCAGCAGCAATTCACCTCGACTAGCGGGAAGGACCGGGGAGCTGTTTTTT. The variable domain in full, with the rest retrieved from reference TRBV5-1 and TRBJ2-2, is KAGVTQTPRYLIKTRGQQVTLSCSPISGHRSVSWYQQTPGQGLQFLFEYFSETQRNKGNFPGRFSGRQFSNSRSEMNVSTLELGDSALYLCASSNSPRLAGRTGELFFGEGSRLTVL.

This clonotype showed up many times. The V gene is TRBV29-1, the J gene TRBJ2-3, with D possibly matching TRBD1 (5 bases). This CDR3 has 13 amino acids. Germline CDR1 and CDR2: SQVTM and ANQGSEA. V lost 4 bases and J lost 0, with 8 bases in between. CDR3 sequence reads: CSVVTASTDTQYF. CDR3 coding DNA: TGCAGCGTTGTGACAGCGAGCACAGATACGCAGTATTTT.

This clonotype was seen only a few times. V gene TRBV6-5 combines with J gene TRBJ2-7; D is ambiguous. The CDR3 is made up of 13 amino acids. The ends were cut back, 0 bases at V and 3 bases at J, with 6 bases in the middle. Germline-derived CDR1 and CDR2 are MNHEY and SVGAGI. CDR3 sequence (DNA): TGTGCCAGCAGTTACTCCCTGAACTACGAGCAGTACTTC. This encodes CASSYSLNYEQYF.

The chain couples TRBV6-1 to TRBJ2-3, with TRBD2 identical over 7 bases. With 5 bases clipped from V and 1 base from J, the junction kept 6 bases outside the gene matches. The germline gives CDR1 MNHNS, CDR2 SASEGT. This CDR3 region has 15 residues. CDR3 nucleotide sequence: TGTGCCAGCAGTACCTTTGGGGGGGGCACAGATACGCAGTATTTT. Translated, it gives CASSTFGGGTDTQYF.